The 9 T cell receptor beta chains below were found in one sample sequenced in a study of immune cell composition in non-small cell lung cancer. Generated by immunoSEQ multiplex PCR, the TCRdb table keeps only in-frame clones and is missing some. This table has about 11,000 clones, roughly 60% appearing once. What was sequenced was lung tumor tissue. The receptors were gathered from a human donor with non-small cell lung cancer.

The sample holds one count of this clone. The chain joins TRBV5-1 to TRBJ2-1, with D hard to call. This CDR3 spans 15 amino acids. From germline, CDR1 is SGHRS and CDR2 YFSETQ. Trimming removed 1 base from V and 0 bases from J, with 8 bases in between. The CDR3 protein is CASSLSRSSYNEQFF. CDR3 DNA sequence: TGCGCCAGCAGCTTGTCCCGGAGCTCCTACAATGAGCAGTTCTTC.

The chain uses TRBV28 and TRBJ1-2, with unresolved D. The CDR3 length is 14 residues. Germline assignment: CDR1 MDHEN and CDR2 SYDVKM. Between the trimmed V and J ends, which lost 0 bases and 3 bases, there was a span of 8 bases. The CDR3 coding sequence is TGTGCCAGCAGTTTATGGGCCGTTGACTATGGCTACACCTTC. Translation gives CASSLWAVDYGYTF.

This sequence joins TRBV28 and TRBJ1-3; a weak D match, TRBD1 (6 bases). Trimming left V 6 bases short and J 0 bases short, with 12 bases between. CDR1 is MDHEN, CDR2 SYDVKM, per germline. The CDR3 extends over 15 amino acids. The CDR3 region is CASRHDRTSGNTIYF. In DNA, the CDR3 is TGTGCCAGCAGGCACGACAGGACCTCTGGAAACACCATATATTTT.

This clone was recorded only once. The rearrangement uses TRBV7-3 and TRBJ2-6; no clear D. The V gene lost 5 bases and the J gene lost 1 base, with 6 bases spanning the gap. The germline V gene encodes CDR1 SGHTA and CDR2 FQGTGA. CDR3 size: 14 residues. Written as DNA, the CDR3 is TGTGCCAGCAGCCTCCGGTCTGGGGCCAACGTCCTGACTTTC. Protein product: CASSLRSGANVLTF.

The chain couples TRBV7-3 to TRBJ2-1; 9 bases agree with TRBD2. The germline CDR1 and CDR2 sequences are SGHTA and FQGTGA. J was trimmed by 0 bases and V by 1 base; bases with no gene match: 4. CDR3 size: 17 residues. DNA for the CDR3: TGTGCCAGCAGCTTAAGGGCGGGGGGGAGCTCCTACAATGAGCAGTTCTTC. It translates to CASSLRAGGSSYNEQFF.

The chain couples TRBV28 to TRBJ1-1, with D possibly being TRBD1 (6 bases). Looked up from germline, CDR1 is MDHEN and CDR2 is SYDVKM. The CDR3 totals 15 residues. V was cut by 7 bases and J by 0 bases, with 15 bases left in between. The CDR3 coding sequence is TGTGCCAGCACCCCGGACAGACCCATGAACACTGAAGCTTTCTTT. This translates into CASTPDRPMNTEAFF.

This clone was recorded once. V and J are TRBV29-1 and TRBJ1-1; D might be TRBD1 (5 bases). This CDR3 comprises 12 residues. Deletions cut 4 bases from V and 2 bases from J, with 8 bases between. Germline V gives CDR1 SQVTM, CDR2 ANQGSEA. The CDR3 DNA reads TGCAGCGTTGCGGGGGGAAACACTGAAGCTTTCTTT. Amino acids: CSVAGGNTEAFF.

The gene calls are TRBV4-3 and TRBJ2-1; D not resolved. CDR3 length: 13 amino acids. With 1 base removed from V and 5 bases from J, the gap between germline ends came to 6 bases. Germline V gene data show CDR1 as LGHNA and CDR2 as YSLEER. CDR3 in DNA: TGCGCCAGCAGCCAAGGCAGGAACAATGAGCAGTTCTTC. Translation gives CASSQGRNNEQFF.

The chain has TRBV19 and TRBJ1-1; 8 bases match TRBD1. The V and J ends lost 5 bases and 7 bases, in that order; junction bases with no gene match: 12. Germline V gives CDR1 LNHDA, CDR2 SQIVND (reference sequence). The CDR3 extends over 15 amino acids. CDR3 in amino acids: CASSQRRGRRNEAFF. The CDR3 coding sequence is TGTGCCAGTAGTCAACGCAGGGGGCGTCGAAATGAAGCTTTCTTT. Using reference TRBV19 and TRBJ1-1 for the parts outside the CDR3, the full variable domain is DGGITQSPKYLFRKEGQNVTLSCEQNLNHDAMYWYRQDPGQGLRLIYYSQIVNDFQKGDIAEGYSVSREKKESFPLTVTSAQKNPTAFYLCASSQRRGRRNEAFFGQGTRLTVV.